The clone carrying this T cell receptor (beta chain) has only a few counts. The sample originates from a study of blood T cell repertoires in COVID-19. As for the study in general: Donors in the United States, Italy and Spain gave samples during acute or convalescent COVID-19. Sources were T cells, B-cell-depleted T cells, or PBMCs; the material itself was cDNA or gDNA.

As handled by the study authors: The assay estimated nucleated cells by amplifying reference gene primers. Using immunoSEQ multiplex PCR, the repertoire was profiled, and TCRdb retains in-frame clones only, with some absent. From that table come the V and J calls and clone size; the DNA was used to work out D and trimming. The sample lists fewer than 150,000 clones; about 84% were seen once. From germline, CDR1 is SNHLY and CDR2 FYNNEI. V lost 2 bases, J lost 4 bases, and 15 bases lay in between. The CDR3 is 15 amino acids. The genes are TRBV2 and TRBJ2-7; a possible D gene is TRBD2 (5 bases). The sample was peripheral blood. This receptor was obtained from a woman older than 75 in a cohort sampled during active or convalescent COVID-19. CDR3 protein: CASSELGGPRYEQYV. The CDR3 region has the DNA TGTGCCAGCAGTGAACTCGGAGGACCAAGATACGAGCAGTACGTC.